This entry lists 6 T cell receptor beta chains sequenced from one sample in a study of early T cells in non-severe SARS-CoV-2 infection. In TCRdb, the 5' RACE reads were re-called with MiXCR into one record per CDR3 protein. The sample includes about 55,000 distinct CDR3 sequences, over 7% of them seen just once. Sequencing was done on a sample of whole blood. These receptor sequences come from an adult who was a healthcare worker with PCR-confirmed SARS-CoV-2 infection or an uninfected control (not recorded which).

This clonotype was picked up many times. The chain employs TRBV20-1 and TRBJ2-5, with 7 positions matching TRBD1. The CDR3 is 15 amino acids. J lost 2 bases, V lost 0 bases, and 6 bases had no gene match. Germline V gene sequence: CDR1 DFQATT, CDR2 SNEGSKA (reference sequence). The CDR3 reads CSARDPKGAQETQYF. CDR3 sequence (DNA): TGCAGTGCTAGAGATCCCAAGGGGGCGCAAGAGACCCAGTACTTC.

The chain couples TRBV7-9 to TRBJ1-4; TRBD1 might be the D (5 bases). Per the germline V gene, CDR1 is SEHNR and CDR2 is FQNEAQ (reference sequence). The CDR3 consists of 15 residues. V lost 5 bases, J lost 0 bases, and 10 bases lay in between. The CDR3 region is CASSPTGTTNEKLFF. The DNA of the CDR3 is TGTGCCAGCAGCCCTACAGGCACAACTAATGAAAAACTGTTTTTT.

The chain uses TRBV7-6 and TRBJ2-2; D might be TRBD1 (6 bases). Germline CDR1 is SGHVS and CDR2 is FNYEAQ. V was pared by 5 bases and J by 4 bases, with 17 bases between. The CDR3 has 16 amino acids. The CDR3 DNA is TGTGCCAGCAGCCAACAGGGACCCTCCGGCACCGGGGAGCTGTTTTTT. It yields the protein CASSQQGPSGTGELFF.

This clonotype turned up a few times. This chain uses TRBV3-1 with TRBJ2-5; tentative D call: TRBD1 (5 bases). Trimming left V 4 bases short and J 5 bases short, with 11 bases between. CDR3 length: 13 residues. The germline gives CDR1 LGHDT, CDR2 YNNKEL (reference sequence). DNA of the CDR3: TGTGCCAGCAGCCCAAGGGGTCGCGAGACCCAGTACTTC. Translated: CASSPRGRETQYF.

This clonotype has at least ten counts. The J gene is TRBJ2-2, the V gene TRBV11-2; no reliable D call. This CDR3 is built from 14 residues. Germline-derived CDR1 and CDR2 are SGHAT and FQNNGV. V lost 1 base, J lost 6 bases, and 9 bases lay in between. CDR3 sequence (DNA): TGTGCCAGCAGCTTAGGGGATTTCGCCGGGGAGCTGTTTTTT. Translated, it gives CASSLGDFAGELFF.

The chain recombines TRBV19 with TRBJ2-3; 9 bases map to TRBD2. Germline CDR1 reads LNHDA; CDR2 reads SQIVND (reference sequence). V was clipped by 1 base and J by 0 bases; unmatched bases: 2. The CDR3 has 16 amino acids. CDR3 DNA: TGTGCCAGTAGTATAGTTGCGGGGGGGAGCACAGATACGCAGTATTTT. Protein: CASSIVAGGSTDTQYF.